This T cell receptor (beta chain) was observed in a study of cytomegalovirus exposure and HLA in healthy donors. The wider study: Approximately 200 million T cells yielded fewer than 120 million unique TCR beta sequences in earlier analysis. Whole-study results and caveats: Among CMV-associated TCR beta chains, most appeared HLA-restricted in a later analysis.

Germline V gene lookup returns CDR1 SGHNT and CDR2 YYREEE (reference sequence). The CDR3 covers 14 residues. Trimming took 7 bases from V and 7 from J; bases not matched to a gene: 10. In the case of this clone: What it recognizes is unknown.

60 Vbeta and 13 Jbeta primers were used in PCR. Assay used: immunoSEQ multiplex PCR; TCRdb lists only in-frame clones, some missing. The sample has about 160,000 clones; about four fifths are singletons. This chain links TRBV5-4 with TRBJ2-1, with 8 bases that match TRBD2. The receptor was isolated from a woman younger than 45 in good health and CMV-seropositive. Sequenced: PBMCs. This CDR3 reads CASCLGGAGNEQFF. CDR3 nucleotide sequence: TGTGCCAGCTGTCTCGGGGGGGCAGGGAATGAGCAGTTCTTC.